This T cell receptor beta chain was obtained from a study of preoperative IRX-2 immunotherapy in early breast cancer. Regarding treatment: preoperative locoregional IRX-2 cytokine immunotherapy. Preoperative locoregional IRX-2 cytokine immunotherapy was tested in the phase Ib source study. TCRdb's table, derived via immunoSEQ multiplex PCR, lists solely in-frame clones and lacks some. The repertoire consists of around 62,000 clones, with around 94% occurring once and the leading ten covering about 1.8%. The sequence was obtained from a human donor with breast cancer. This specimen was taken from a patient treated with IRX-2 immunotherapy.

As DNA, the CDR3 is TGTGCCAGCACATCGGACAGGGCCCACGAGCAGTACTTC. Translating it yields CASTSDRAHEQYF. The chain employs TRBV5-6 and TRBJ2-7; TRBD1 matches 8 bases. CDR3 length equals 13 residues. V shed 6 bases, J shed 5 bases, and the junction held 7 bases outside the gene matches. In germline, CDR1 is SGHDT, CDR2 YYEEEE.